The sequence of this TCR beta chain was determined in a study of control samples from healthy donors and cancer patients. This clone was found a few times. The same CDR3 also results from other DNA sequences found in this sample. Germline V gene sequence: CDR1 SNHLY, CDR2 FYNNEI. Trimming pared 8 bases from V and 3 bases from J, leaving 14 bases between. CDR3 length equals 15 residues. Some clones are missing from TCRdb's copy, which holds only in-frame ones; the method was immunoSEQ multiplex PCR. The sample has approximately 89,000 clones, around nine tenths seen once. Sequences were obtained from blood. The sequence derives from a man aged 25 to 40 in good health. V gene TRBV2 combines with J gene TRBJ2-6, with D possibly being TRBD1 (5 bases). The CDR3 is CASGSGKGGANVLTF. CDR3 in DNA: TGTGCCAGCGGGTCAGGGAAGGGTGGGGCCAACGTCCTGACTTTC.